The rows below give T cell receptor beta chains drawn from one sample of a study of blood T cell repertoires in COVID-19. Sequencing used immunoSEQ multiplex PCR; TCRdb keeps in-frame clones, though not all of them. The table has a few hundred thousand clones, around 87% seen once. The sequenced material came from peripheral blood. The receptors were sampled from a woman between 45 and 60 years old who had recovered from COVID-19. CDR3s include the opening cysteine and the closing phenylalanine or tryptophan. The order of the fields is D gene, V gene, clone size, J gene, CDR3 protein, CDR3 DNA. The D gene is left open where the match is weak. Size tells how often a clone was seen (once, few, many) or the class of an expanded clone, and some rows leave it out.

d_call: -
v_call: TRBV2
clone_size: -
j_call: TRBJ1-1
cdr3_aa: CASSETRGMNTEAFF
cdr3_nt: TGTGCCAGCAGTGAGACCAGGGGCATGAACACTGAAGCTTTCTTT

d_call: -
v_call: TRBV7-2
clone_size: -
j_call: TRBJ1-2
cdr3_aa: CASSLKTTGGYTF
cdr3_nt: TGTGCCAGCAGCTTGAAGACGACGGGAGGCTACACCTTC

d_call: TRBD1
v_call: TRBV6-5
clone_size: -
j_call: TRBJ1-1
cdr3_aa: CASSFRTGSGAEAFF
cdr3_nt: TGTGCCAGCAGTTTCCGGACAGGTTCGGGGGCTGAAGCTTTCTTT

d_call: TRBD1
v_call: TRBV5-5
clone_size: -
j_call: TRBJ2-7
cdr3_aa: CASSLGQGPYEQYF
cdr3_nt: TGTGCCAGCAGCTTGGGACAGGGTCCCTACGAGCAGTACTTC

d_call: TRBD2
v_call: TRBV4-2
clone_size: -
j_call: TRBJ2-1
cdr3_aa: CASSQELAGGPTYNEQFF
cdr3_nt: TGTGCCAGCAGCCAAGAGCTAGCGGGGGGACCAACCTACAATGAGCAGTTCTTC

d_call: TRBD2
v_call: TRBV9
clone_size: -
j_call: TRBJ2-3
cdr3_aa: CASSVGTSGGAADTQYF
cdr3_nt: TGTGCCAGCAGCGTAGGGACTAGCGGGGGGGCCGCAGATACGCAGTATTTT

d_call: -
v_call: TRBV27
clone_size: -
j_call: TRBJ1-4
cdr3_aa: CASSTRVLANEKLFF
cdr3_nt: TGTGCCAGCAGTACGAGGGTTTTAGCTAATGAAAAACTGTTTTTT

d_call: -
v_call: TRBV5-4
clone_size: -
j_call: TRBJ2-2
cdr3_aa: CASSPGDQLGELFF
cdr3_nt: TGTGCCAGCAGCCCGGGGGATCAACTCGGGGAGCTGTTTTTT

d_call: TRBD2
v_call: TRBV7-6
clone_size: -
j_call: TRBJ2-5
cdr3_aa: CASSERGGQETQYF
cdr3_nt: TGTGCCAGCAGCGAACGGGGGGGCCAAGAGACCCAGTACTTC

d_call: -
v_call: TRBV7-9
clone_size: -
j_call: TRBJ2-1
cdr3_aa: CASSSEERREQFF
cdr3_nt: TGTGCCAGCAGCTCTGAGGAGAGGCGTGAGCAGTTCTTC

d_call: TRBD2
v_call: TRBV15
clone_size: -
j_call: TRBJ2-1
cdr3_aa: CATSRDLLAGAAYNEQFF
cdr3_nt: TGTGCCACCAGCAGAGATCTCCTAGCGGGAGCCGCGTACAATGAGCAGTTCTTC

d_call: TRBD1
v_call: TRBV28
clone_size: -
j_call: TRBJ1-3
cdr3_aa: CASRTGGTGNTIYF
cdr3_nt: TGTGCCAGCAGGACAGGGGGCACTGGAAACACCATATATTTT

d_call: -
v_call: TRBV18
clone_size: -
j_call: TRBJ2-1
cdr3_aa: CASSLDSGEQFF
cdr3_nt: TGTGCCAGCTCCCTGGACAGCGGTGAGCAGTTCTTC

d_call: -
v_call: TRBV12-3/TRBV12-4
clone_size: -
j_call: TRBJ1-1
cdr3_aa: CASSSLPTEAFF
cdr3_nt: TGTGCCAGCAGTTCCCTCCCCACTGAAGCTTTCTTT

d_call: -
v_call: TRBV10-1
clone_size: -
j_call: TRBJ2-3
cdr3_aa: CASPKESAQYF
cdr3_nt: TGCGCCAGCCCCAAAGAGTCGGCGCAGTATTTT

d_call: -
v_call: TRBV6-5
clone_size: -
j_call: TRBJ2-2
cdr3_aa: CASRARVGGELFF
cdr3_nt: TGTGCCAGCAGGGCCCGGGTTGGCGGGGAGCTGTTTTTT

d_call: -
v_call: TRBV6-4
clone_size: -
j_call: TRBJ2-5
cdr3_aa: CASSDSSVGTQYF
cdr3_nt: TGTGCCAGCAGTGATTCTAGCGTTGGGACCCAGTACTTC

d_call: -
v_call: TRBV9
clone_size: once
j_call: TRBJ1-4
cdr3_aa: CASSGRTATNEKLFF
cdr3_nt: TGTGCCAGCAGCGGAAGGACTGCAACTAATGAAAAACTGTTTTTT

d_call: TRBD1
v_call: TRBV27
clone_size: -
j_call: TRBJ1-2
cdr3_aa: CASSFSQGAGGYTF
cdr3_nt: TGTGCCAGCAGTTTCTCCCAGGGGGCAGGTGGCTACACCTTC

d_call: TRBD1
v_call: TRBV5-6
clone_size: -
j_call: TRBJ1-4
cdr3_aa: CASSGTGTGSEKLFF
cdr3_nt: TGTGCCAGCAGCGGTACCGGGACAGGGAGTGAAAAACTGTTTTTT

d_call: TRBD2
v_call: TRBV5-6
clone_size: -
j_call: TRBJ2-3
cdr3_aa: CASSRGEVYIPDTQYF
cdr3_nt: TGTGCCAGCAGCCGGGGGGAGGTTTACATCCCAGATACGCAGTATTTT

d_call: TRBD1
v_call: TRBV6-5
clone_size: -
j_call: TRBJ2-7
cdr3_aa: CASSLDRGRTYEQYF
cdr3_nt: TGTGCCAGCAGCCTTGACAGGGGAAGGACCTACGAGCAGTACTTC

d_call: TRBD1
v_call: TRBV10-3
clone_size: once
j_call: TRBJ2-3
cdr3_aa: CAISESGTGNTQYF
cdr3_nt: TGTGCCATCAGTGAATCCGGGACAGGGAATACGCAGTATTTT

d_call: TRBD1
v_call: TRBV7-2
clone_size: -
j_call: TRBJ1-2
cdr3_aa: CASSLQGAGYGYTF
cdr3_nt: TGTGCCAGCAGTCTACAGGGGGCGGGCTATGGCTACACCTTC

d_call: -
v_call: TRBV18
clone_size: -
j_call: TRBJ1-5
cdr3_aa: CASSPTTRNQPQHF
cdr3_nt: TGTGCCAGCTCACCAACGACACGAAATCAGCCCCAGCATTTT

d_call: TRBD2
v_call: TRBV7-9
clone_size: -
j_call: TRBJ2-7
cdr3_aa: CASSLVGLDSYEQYF
cdr3_nt: TGTGCCAGCAGCTTAGTAGGACTAGACTCCTACGAGCAGTACTTC

d_call: TRBD2
v_call: TRBV6-2/TRBV6-3
clone_size: -
j_call: TRBJ2-5
cdr3_aa: CASSYGRLAGALGTQYF
cdr3_nt: TGTGCCAGCAGTTACGGTAGACTAGCGGGAGCACTCGGGACCCAGTACTTC

d_call: -
v_call: TRBV28
clone_size: -
j_call: TRBJ1-4
cdr3_aa: CASTRGHGDEKLFF
cdr3_nt: TGTGCCAGCACCCGGGGACATGGGGATGAAAAACTGTTTTTT

d_call: TRBD1
v_call: TRBV28
clone_size: -
j_call: TRBJ2-1
cdr3_aa: CASSVTGGVDNEQFF
cdr3_nt: TGTGCCAGCAGTGTGACAGGGGGTGTGGACAATGAGCAGTTCTTC

d_call: -
v_call: TRBV5-4
clone_size: few
j_call: TRBJ1-1
cdr3_aa: CASSLAGGGNTEAFF
cdr3_nt: TGTGCCAGCAGCTTGGCCGGGGGGGGGAACACTGAAGCTTTCTTT

d_call: TRBD2
v_call: TRBV19
clone_size: -
j_call: TRBJ2-5
cdr3_aa: CASSIGRTSGGGETQYF
cdr3_nt: TGTGCCAGTAGTATAGGACGGACTAGCGGGGGGGGAGAGACCCAGTACTTC

d_call: TRBD2
v_call: TRBV9
clone_size: -
j_call: TRBJ2-7
cdr3_aa: CASSGSGSSSYEQYF
cdr3_nt: TGTGCCAGCAGCGGAAGCGGGAGTAGCTCCTACGAGCAGTACTTC

d_call: TRBD1
v_call: TRBV15
clone_size: -
j_call: TRBJ2-5
cdr3_aa: CATQREQGALETQYF
cdr3_nt: TGTGCCACTCAGAGGGAACAGGGGGCTCTTGAGACCCAGTACTTC

d_call: -
v_call: TRBV9
clone_size: once
j_call: TRBJ1-4
cdr3_aa: CASSGGSGDLLFF
cdr3_nt: TGTGCCAGCAGCGGCGGATCAGGGGATTTGCTGTTTTTT

d_call: -
v_call: TRBV27
clone_size: -
j_call: TRBJ2-6
cdr3_aa: CASSLSGGYSSGANVLTF
cdr3_nt: TGTGCCAGCAGTTTATCGGGGGGTTATAGTTCTGGGGCCAACGTCCTGACTTTC

d_call: TRBD1
v_call: TRBV28
clone_size: -
j_call: TRBJ2-4
cdr3_aa: CASSLVGQGLVKNIQYF
cdr3_nt: TGTGCCAGCAGTTTAGTGGGACAGGGTTTGGTCAAAAACATTCAGTACTTC

d_call: -
v_call: TRBV7-2
clone_size: -
j_call: TRBJ2-2
cdr3_aa: CASSYQGFPTGELFF
cdr3_nt: TGTGCCAGCAGCTACCAGGGTTTTCCCACCGGGGAGCTGTTTTTT

d_call: TRBD1
v_call: TRBV5-1
clone_size: -
j_call: TRBJ2-7
cdr3_aa: CASSKEGQIYEQYF
cdr3_nt: TGCGCCAGCAGCAAAGAGGGACAGATCTACGAGCAGTACTTC

d_call: -
v_call: TRBV7-7
clone_size: -
j_call: TRBJ2-2
cdr3_aa: CASSLNRNTGELFF
cdr3_nt: TGTGCCAGCAGCCTTAACAGGAACACCGGGGAGCTGTTTTTT

d_call: -
v_call: TRBV11-3
clone_size: -
j_call: TRBJ2-7
cdr3_aa: CASSLGPPYEQYF
cdr3_nt: TGTGCCAGCAGCTTGGGGCCCCCCTACGAGCAGTACTTC

d_call: TRBD1
v_call: TRBV27
clone_size: -
j_call: TRBJ2-7
cdr3_aa: CAGLTGDEQYF
cdr3_nt: TGTGCCGGGCTCACAGGGGACGAGCAGTACTTC

d_call: -
v_call: TRBV5-6
clone_size: -
j_call: TRBJ1-4
cdr3_aa: CASSLLQGNEKLFF
cdr3_nt: TGTGCCAGCAGCTTGCTACAGGGTAATGAAAAACTGTTTTTT

d_call: TRBD2
v_call: TRBV4-3
clone_size: -
j_call: TRBJ2-3
cdr3_aa: CASSPSSGGAWDTQYF
cdr3_nt: TGCGCCAGCAGCCCCTCTAGCGGGGGGGCCTGGGATACGCAGTATTTT

d_call: -
v_call: TRBV6-2/TRBV6-3
clone_size: -
j_call: TRBJ1-5
cdr3_aa: CASSLRQINQPQHF
cdr3_nt: TGTGCCAGCAGTTTGCGACAGATCAATCAGCCCCAGCATTTT

d_call: -
v_call: TRBV9
clone_size: -
j_call: TRBJ1-2
cdr3_aa: CASSPARGVSGSGYTF
cdr3_nt: TGTGCCAGCAGCCCCGCCCGGGGAGTATCCGGGAGTGGCTACACCTTC

d_call: -
v_call: TRBV27
clone_size: -
j_call: TRBJ1-2
cdr3_aa: CASRATGAHGGYGYTF
cdr3_nt: TGTGCCAGCAGGGCGACTGGGGCGCACGGTGGCTATGGCTACACCTTC

d_call: -
v_call: TRBV27
clone_size: -
j_call: TRBJ1-2
cdr3_aa: CASSLGVRAPGYGYTF
cdr3_nt: TGTGCCAGCAGTTTAGGTGTGAGGGCTCCTGGCTATGGCTACACCTTC

d_call: -
v_call: TRBV13
clone_size: few
j_call: TRBJ1-6
cdr3_aa: CASSEATERSPLHF
cdr3_nt: TGTGCCAGCAGCGAAGCGACAGAGCGTTCACCCCTCCACTTT

d_call: -
v_call: TRBV21-1
clone_size: -
j_call: TRBJ1-2
cdr3_aa: CASSSKGAGHRSHTF
cdr3_nt: TGTGCCAGCAGCAGCAAGGGGGCAGGACACAGGAGCCACACCTTC

d_call: -
v_call: TRBV19
clone_size: -
j_call: TRBJ1-5
cdr3_aa: CASIKTGELHQPQHF
cdr3_nt: TGTGCCAGTATCAAGACAGGCGAACTCCATCAGCCCCAGCATTTT